The 23 T cell receptor beta chains below all came from one sample that was sequenced in a study of a mutant IDH1 vaccine in newly diagnosed glioma. Assay: immunoSEQ multiplex PCR; the TCRdb copy retains only in-frame clones and omits some. The sample records about 56,000 clones, around 83% being singletons. This sample's time point: week 47, end of study. A single vaccine dose contained 300 ug of mutant IDH1 20-mer peptide, and topical imiquimod was used with it. No antigens are known for them. The sample was PBMCs, taken from a glioma patient whose treatment included an IDH1 peptide vaccine. Every receptor here comes from a woman aged 45-65 years with glioma.

V and J are TRBV6-1 and TRBJ1-1; D is unresolved. V dropped 6 bases and J dropped 4 bases, with 12 bases sitting between them. Germline lookup yields CDR1 MNHNS and CDR2 SASEGT. This CDR3 is 13 amino acids long. DNA of the CDR3: TGTGCCAGCAGAAACCACGCGCTCACTGAAGCTTTCTTT. It encodes CASRNHALTEAFF.

This chain connects TRBV5-6 to TRBJ2-1; no reliable D call. The germline gives CDR1 SGHDT, CDR2 YYEEEE. This CDR3 contains 19 residues. Trimming took off 0 bases at V and 0 bases at J, with 19 bases between the two ends. The DNA for the CDR3 is TGTGCCAGCAGCTTGGCCGGGCCAGGACCCTTTCTCTCCTACAATGAGCAGTTCTTC. This gives the protein CASSLAGPGPFLSYNEQFF.

The CDR3 region has the DNA TGCGCCAGCAGCCGCAGTCTCGGGACAGGGGCTGGCTACACCTTC. Protein product: CASSRSLGTGAGYTF. The chain couples TRBV5-1 to TRBJ1-2; 10 bases line up with TRBD1. This CDR3 comprises 15 residues. Germline-derived CDR1 and CDR2 are SGHRS and YFSETQ. The J segment lost 7 bases and the V segment lost 4 bases, leaving 10 bases of the junction unmatched.

The chain links TRBV19 to TRBJ1-1; no clear D gene. The germline V gene encodes CDR1 LNHDA and CDR2 SQIVND (reference sequence). This CDR3 has 15 amino acids. Trimming removed 1 base at V and 8 bases at J, with 17 bases between. CDR3 DNA sequence: TGTGCCAGTAGTATAGGGTGGGGTGGCGGTTGGGAAGCTTTCTTT. Protein: CASSIGWGGGWEAFF.

This clone was seen a handful of times. The chain recombines TRBV5-1 with TRBJ1-1; D might be TRBD1 (5 bases). The V and J ends lost 0 bases and 8 bases respectively, with 11 bases between them. CDR3 size: 13 residues. The germline gives CDR1 SGHRS, CDR2 YFSETQ. CDR3 amino acids: CASSLGEGREAFF. The CDR3 bases are TGCGCCAGCAGCTTGGGAGAGGGGCGCGAAGCTTTCTTT.

Only a few counts were recorded for this clone. This sequence joins TRBV6-1 and TRBJ2-1; D not resolved. V lost 4 bases and J 0 bases, leaving 10 bases between the germline ends. CDR3 length equals 15 residues. Germline CDR1 is MNHNS and CDR2 is SASEGT. The CDR3 here is CASSAGDTSYNEQFF. In DNA, the CDR3 is TGTGCCAGCAGTGCCGGAGACACCTCCTACAATGAGCAGTTCTTC.

This clone was counted a few times. The rearrangement joins TRBV6-6 to TRBJ1-1; D is uncertain. V was shortened by 4 bases and J by 0 bases, with 6 bases between the two germline ends. The germline CDR1 and CDR2 sequences are MNHNY and SVGAGI (reference sequence). This CDR3 contains 13 residues. The CDR3 coding sequence is TGTGCCAGCAGTTCCATCGTGAACACTGAAGCTTTCTTT. This encodes CASSSIVNTEAFF.

J is TRBJ1-1 and V is TRBV7-2; no clear D. The germline CDR1 and CDR2 sequences are SGHTA and FQGNSA. V lost 2 bases and J 4 bases, leaving 11 bases between the germline ends. The CDR3 runs 14 residues. The CDR3 bases are TGTGCCAGCAGCTTAAAACGGGGAAGCACTGAAGCTTTCTTT. This translates into CASSLKRGSTEAFF. Combining the CDR3 with reference TRBV7-2 and TRBJ1-1 gives the whole variable domain GAGVSQSPSNKVTEKGKDVELRCDPISGHTALYWYRQSLGQGLEFLIYFQGNSAPDKSGLPSDRFSAERTGGSVSTLTIQRTQQEDSAVYLCASSLKRGSTEAFFGQGTRLTVV.

A single count supports this clone. The V gene is TRBV7-9, the J gene TRBJ1-6, with unresolved D. The CDR3 is 15 amino acids. Trimming removed 1 base at V and 10 bases at J, with 14 bases between. Germline V lookup: CDR1 SEHNR, CDR2 FQNEAQ (reference sequence). The CDR3: CASSLVALPYSPLHF. The CDR3 DNA follows: TGTGCCAGCAGCTTAGTAGCCCTCCCATACTCACCCCTCCACTTT. Based on the CDR3 plus reference TRBV7-9 and TRBJ1-6, the full variable domain is DTGVSQNPRHKITKRGQNVTFRCDPISEHNRLYWYRQTLGQGPEFLTYFQNEAQLEKSRLLSDRFSAERPKGSFSTLEIQRTEQGDSAMYLCASSLVALPYSPLHFGNGTRLTVT.

The rearrangement uses TRBV19 and TRBJ2-1, with D tentatively TRBD1 (6 bases). This CDR3 comprises 17 residues. The germline gives CDR1 LNHDA, CDR2 SQIVND (reference sequence). V lost 3 bases to trimming and J lost 4 bases, with 19 bases between them. The CDR3 region has the DNA TGTGCCAGTAGTATCACCCTACAGGGAAAGAGGTACAATGAGCAGTTCTTC. It translates to CASSITLQGKRYNEQFF.

This clone showed up just a few times. This rearrangement joins TRBV6-5 to TRBJ1-5, with a possible D match to TRBD1 (6 bases). The V and J ends lost 2 bases and 6 bases respectively, with 17 bases between them. The CDR3 runs to 16 residues. Germline V gives CDR1 MNHEY, CDR2 SVGAGI. CDR3 bases: TGTGCCAGCAGTTACGCTCCACCGAGAGGGGGTCAGCCCCAGCATTTT. As protein: CASSYAPPRGGQPQHF.

The chain couples TRBV5-1 to TRBJ1-2; D is possibly TRBD1 (6 bases). V shed 3 bases and J shed 8 bases, with 17 bases lying between them. The CDR3 has 14 amino acids. The V gene's germline CDR1 is SGHRS and CDR2 YFSETQ. The CDR3 loop is CASSSPGDSRGYTF. The CDR3 DNA follows: TGCGCCAGCAGCTCCCCAGGGGACTCAAGGGGCTACACCTTC.

J is TRBJ2-5 and V is TRBV19, with a tentative D call TRBD2 (5 bases). From germline, CDR1 is LNHDA and CDR2 SQIVND (reference sequence). The V gene lost 5 bases and the J gene lost 5 bases, with 12 bases spanning the gap. The CDR3 contains 13 residues. In DNA, the CDR3 is TGTGCCAGTAGTCTTAGCGACGGGGAGACCCAGTACTTC. This encodes CASSLSDGETQYF.

The sample holds a few counts of this clone. The rearrangement joins TRBV7-9 to TRBJ1-6; TRBD1 agrees at 7 bases. This CDR3 is 15 amino acids long. The V segment lost 3 bases and the J segment 8 bases; nucleotides outside the gene matches: 7. Germline V gives CDR1 SEHNR, CDR2 FQNEAQ (reference sequence). The chain's CDR3 is CASSFVWDSHSPLHF. The CDR3 region has the DNA TGTGCCAGCAGCTTCGTATGGGACAGCCATTCACCCCTCCACTTT.

The chain employs TRBV27 and TRBJ1-5; 10 bases line up with TRBD1. The CDR3 totals 15 residues. After removal of 2 bases from V and 6 bases from J, the junction contained 4 bases not matched to a gene. Germline CDR1 and CDR2: MNHEY and SMNVEV (reference sequence). The CDR3 nucleotides read TGTGCCAGCAGTTTAGGACAGGGGGAGGGTCAGCCCCAGCATTTT. It translates to CASSLGQGEGQPQHF.

This chain joins TRBV7-2 and TRBJ1-1, with D perhaps TRBD1 (6 bases). Germline loops: CDR1 SGHTA, CDR2 FQGNSA. The length of the CDR3 is 13 residues. V lost 4 bases to trimming and J lost 7 bases, with 13 bases between them. CDR3 protein: CASSSTVQGEAFF. CDR3 bases: TGTGCCAGCAGCTCAACGGTACAGGGTGAAGCTTTCTTT.

The V and J genes are TRBV9 and TRBJ2-3; weak D call: TRBD1 (5 bases). The germline CDR1 and CDR2 sequences are SGDLS and YYNGEE. V was cut by 0 bases and J by 3 bases, with 11 bases left in between. The CDR3 has 15 residues. CDR3 nucleotide sequence: TGTGCCAGCAGCGTAGTAGGGGATGCAACAGATACGCAGTATTTT. Translation gives CASSVVGDATDTQYF.

The chain uses TRBV14 and TRBJ2-2, with D possibly being TRBD1 or TRBD2 (5 bases each). Germline V CDR1 and CDR2: SGHDN, FVKESK. The CDR3 has 16 residues. V was pared by 2 bases and J by 1 base, with 11 bases between. CDR3 DNA: TGTGCCAGCAGCCAATACCGAGGGGAGAACACCGGGGAGCTGTTTTTT. It codes for CASSQYRGENTGELFF.

This clone was seen once. Relative to the germline gene, one junction end is altered; a read error may explain this. The V gene is TRBV7-7, the J gene TRBJ2-7; 9 positions match TRBD1. The V gene's germline CDR1 is SSHAT and CDR2 FNYEAQ (reference sequence). The CDR3 spans 15 residues. CDR3 in amino acids: CASSSPPGTGYEQYF. The CDR3 coding sequence is TGTGCTAGCAGCTCGCCCCCCGGGACAGGGTACGAGCAGTACTTC. The variable domain in full, completed from reference TRBV7-7 and TRBJ2-7, reads GAGVSQSPRYKVTKRGQDVTLRCDPISSHATLYWYQQALGQGPEFLTYFNYEAQPDKSGLPSDRFSAERPEGSISTLTIQRTEQRDSAMYRCASSSPPGTGYEQYFGPGTRLTVT.

The chain is built from TRBV19 and TRBJ2-7, with D unclear. With 3 bases removed from V and 3 bases from J, the gap between germline ends came to 9 bases. The CDR3 contains 13 residues. CDR1 and CDR2 from the germline V gene are LNHDA and SQIVND (reference sequence). CDR3 region: CASSIGLRYEQYF. DNA for the CDR3: TGTGCCAGTAGTATTGGGCTACGCTACGAGCAGTACTTC.

V and J are TRBV19 and TRBJ2-2; possible D gene TRBD1, 6 bases. The CDR3 loop spans 16 amino acids. The germline V gene encodes CDR1 LNHDA and CDR2 SQIVND (reference sequence). Trimming left V 3 bases short and J 3 bases short, with 14 bases between. For the CDR3, the DNA is TGTGCCAGTAGTATGTCGTCCGGACAGTACACCGGGGAGCTGTTTTTT. Amino acid sequence: CASSMSSGQYTGELFF. Drawing the rest from reference TRBV19 and TRBJ2-2, the complete variable domain is DGGITQSPKYLFRKEGQNVTLSCEQNLNHDAMYWYRQDPGQGLRLIYYSQIVNDFQKGDIAEGYSVSREKKESFPLTVTSAQKNPTAFYLCASSMSSGQYTGELFFGEGSRLTVL.

V usage is TRBV29-1 and J usage is TRBJ1-2, with a possible D match to TRBD1 (5 bases). The CDR3 has 13 amino acids. The germline V gene has CDR1 SQVTM and CDR2 ANQGSEA. V lost 4 bases and J 6 bases, leaving 15 bases between the germline ends. The CDR3 reads CSVGWGKADGYTF. The CDR3 nucleotides read TGCAGCGTTGGTTGGGGGAAGGCGGATGGCTACACCTTC.

The rearrangement links TRBV9 to TRBJ2-6; D is unresolved. V was shortened by 6 bases and J by 1 base, with 5 bases between the two germline ends. The CDR3 consists of 13 residues. Germline loops: CDR1 SGDLS, CDR2 YYNGEE. The CDR3 sequence: CASTSSGANVLTF. Here the CDR3 DNA reads TGTGCCAGCACCTCGTCTGGGGCCAACGTCCTGACTTTC.